A single sample is the source of the 25 T cell receptor beta chains below, sequenced in a study of OX40 agonist ivuxolimab in advanced cancers. The method was the immunoSEQ multiplex PCR assay. Not all clones reach the TCRdb copy of this immuneACCESS table, which keeps in-frame sequences only. Checked studies attribute under half of the gap to unresolved V genes and leave the rest unexplained. The sample table contains some 77,000 clones; only one count was recorded for approximately 90% of them. The ten largest account for roughly 9% of the sample. Specimen: CD4+ or CD8+ T cells sorted from blood, collected in a trial of the OX40 agonist ivuxolimab. All receptors derive from an adult with an advanced solid tumor such as melanoma, head and neck, liver or kidney cancer.

The chain recombines TRBV27 with TRBJ1-2, with a weak D call TRBD1 (5 bases). Trimming left V 3 bases short and J 8 bases short, with 16 bases between. Germline CDR1 reads MNHEY; CDR2 reads SMNVEV (reference sequence). This CDR3 is 14 amino acids long. CDR3 loop: CASSFPGRGPGYTF. CDR3 sequence (DNA): TGTGCCAGCAGTTTTCCGGGGCGAGGCCCCGGCTACACCTTC.

The chain combines TRBV27 with TRBJ2-1, with TRBD2 matching 11 bases. The CDR3 consists of 18 residues. The germline V gene encodes CDR1 MNHEY and CDR2 SMNVEV (reference sequence). J gave up 4 bases and V 7 bases, and 15 bases lay outside the gene matches. The CDR3 protein is CASTPSITSGGRYNEQFF. The CDR3 bases are TGTGCCAGCACCCCCTCTATTACTAGCGGGGGTAGGTACAATGAGCAGTTCTTC.

The chain has TRBV5-1 and TRBJ1-4; a possible D gene is TRBD1 (5 bases). Germline CDR1 SGHRS, CDR2 YFSETQ. CDR3 length equals 16 residues. Trimming cost V 4 bases and J 3 bases, with 16 bases left between them. The chain's CDR3 is CASSPQGYGANEKLFF. CDR3 bases: TGCGCCAGCAGCCCCCAGGGTTATGGTGCTAATGAAAAACTGTTTTTT.

The chain recombines TRBV30 with TRBJ1-1; 9 bases align to TRBD1. CDR1 and CDR2 from the germline V gene are GTSNPN and SVGIG (reference sequence). V trimming: 2 bases; J trimming: 4 bases; junction bases outside the gene matches: 5. The CDR3 covers 14 residues. This CDR3 reads CAWSKGQGSTEAFF. As DNA, the CDR3 is TGTGCCTGGAGTAAGGGACAGGGTAGCACTGAAGCTTTCTTT.

The chain recombines TRBV27 with TRBJ2-7; TRBD1 matches at 10 bases. Trimming at V came to 2 bases and at J to 4 bases, leaving 8 bases not matched to a gene. Germline-derived CDR1 and CDR2 are MNHEY and SMNVEV (reference sequence). This CDR3 has 16 amino acids. The CDR3 protein is CASSLPATGGRYEQYF. The CDR3 DNA reads TGTGCCAGCAGTTTACCGGCGACAGGGGGCAGGTACGAGCAGTACTTC.

The chain combines TRBV7-8 with TRBJ2-2; unclear D gene. The germline V gene encodes CDR1 SGHVS and CDR2 FQNEAQ. CDR3 length equals 15 residues. Between the trimmed V and J ends, which lost 1 base and 5 bases, there was a span of 11 bases. CDR3 nucleotides: TGTGCCAGCAGCTTAGAATTTGTGGATACCGGGGAGCTGTTTTTT. Residues: CASSLEFVDTGELFF.

The CDR3 spells CASSVGVGNTYNEQFF. Written as DNA, the CDR3 is TGTGCCAGCAGCGTAGGGGTAGGGAACACCTACAATGAGCAGTTCTTC. V and J are TRBV9 and TRBJ2-1; D unclear. Germline-derived CDR1 and CDR2 are SGDLS and YYNGEE. Between the trimmed V and J ends, which lost 0 bases and 2 bases, there was a span of 12 bases. CDR3 length: 16 amino acids.

This chain uses TRBV25-1 with TRBJ2-1; no definite D call. V gave up 1 base and J gave up 10 bases, with 14 bases separating them. CDR3 length equals 14 residues. Germline V CDR1 and CDR2: MGHDK, SYGVNS. CDR3: CASSEFRETSEQFF. In nucleotides, the CDR3 is TGTGCCAGCAGTGAATTTAGGGAAACCTCCGAGCAGTTCTTC.

V gene TRBV7-2 combines with J gene TRBJ2-2; 7 bases fit TRBD1. J lost 3 bases, V lost 8 bases, and 6 bases had no gene match. The CDR3 is made up of 14 amino acids. From germline, CDR1 is SGHTA and CDR2 FQGNSA. Here the CDR3 DNA reads TGTGCCAGCCCGCAGGGGGTGTACACCGGGGAGCTGTTTTTT. Residues: CASPQGVYTGELFF.

The chain employs TRBV5-6 and TRBJ1-1; 7 bases are a match to TRBD1. CDR1 is SGHDT, CDR2 YYEEEE, per germline. Trimming removed 6 bases from V and 0 bases from J; junction bases left unmatched: 11. The CDR3 is made up of 16 amino acids. The CDR3 nucleotides read TGTGCCAGCAATACGTACACAGGGGTGATGAACACTGAAGCTTTCTTT. Translated: CASNTYTGVMNTEAFF.

V gene TRBV6-5 combines with J gene TRBJ1-4; D is perhaps TRBD1 (5 bases). From germline, CDR1 is MNHEY and CDR2 SVGAGI. Trimming removed 6 bases at V and 2 bases at J, with 13 bases between. The CDR3 length is 15 residues. For the CDR3, the DNA is TGTGCCAGCAGACAAGAGGGGTCGACTAATGAAAAACTGTTTTTT. Translated, it gives CASRQEGSTNEKLFF.

The chain is built from TRBV5-4 and TRBJ2-7, with TRBD1 matching over 7 bases. J was trimmed by 3 bases and V by 4 bases; bases with no gene match: 1. There are 12 residues in the CDR3. Germline V gives CDR1 SGHNT, CDR2 YYREEE (reference sequence). DNA for the CDR3: TGTGCCAGCAGCCCAGGGGGCTACGAGCAGTACTTC. This gives the protein CASSPGGYEQYF.

V and J are TRBV11-3 and TRBJ2-3, with D possibly being TRBD1 (6 bases). V was clipped by 5 bases and J by 2 bases, with 11 bases between them. CDR3 length equals 14 residues. Germline V gives CDR1 SGHNT, CDR2 YENEEA. CDR3 nucleotides: TGTGCCAGCAGCCAGGACAGTCCCACAGATACGCAGTATTTT. Its protein product is CASSQDSPTDTQYF.

This chain links TRBV5-4 with TRBJ1-1; TRBD1 aligns across 7 bases. This CDR3 region has 13 residues. Germline CDR1 and CDR2: SGHNT and YYREEE (reference sequence). V lost 2 bases, J lost 6 bases, and 4 bases stayed unmatched. The CDR3 DNA follows: TGTGCCAGCAGCTTAGGAGGGGGCCCTGAAGCTTTCTTT. Translating it yields CASSLGGGPEAFF.

The CDR3 DNA sequence: TGTGCCAGCAGCTTAGGCGGGGGGATCACAGATACGCAGTATTTT. Residues: CASSLGGGITDTQYF. The rearrangement links TRBV7-7 to TRBJ2-3; 8 bases align to TRBD2. The CDR3 is made up of 15 amino acids. Losses at the gene ends were 1 base for V and 2 bases for J; bases not matched to a gene: 2. CDR1 is SSHAT, CDR2 FNYEAQ, per germline (reference sequence).

J is TRBJ2-3 and V is TRBV5-3; 7 bases map to TRBD1. TRBV5-3 is recorded as an ORF, its role being uncertain. The CDR3 loop spans 14 amino acids. The junction had 6 bases not matched to a gene; V was cut back by 4 bases and J by 4 bases. The CDR3 region is CARSLDRVADTQYF. The CDR3, as DNA: TGTGCCAGAAGCCTTGACAGGGTTGCAGATACGCAGTATTTT.

The V and J genes are TRBV5-6 and TRBJ2-7; 7 bases are shared with TRBD1. V lost 0 bases, J lost 3 bases, and 9 bases stayed unmatched. Germline V gene lookup returns CDR1 SGHDT and CDR2 YYEEEE. There are 16 residues in the CDR3. The CDR3 DNA reads TGTGCCAGCAGCTTGGCTTGGGGGACAGATTTCTACGAGCAGTACTTC. Translated: CASSLAWGTDFYEQYF.

The V gene is TRBV19, the J gene TRBJ2-1, with a possible D match to TRBD2 (7 bases). The germline V gene encodes CDR1 LNHDA and CDR2 SQIVND (reference sequence). V was clipped by 7 bases and J by 2 bases, with 15 bases between them. There are 15 residues in the CDR3. Here the CDR3 reads CASTEAGAPYNEQFF. The CDR3 region has the DNA TGTGCCAGTACGGAGGCGGGGGCCCCCTACAATGAGCAGTTCTTC.

This rearrangement joins TRBV10-2 to TRBJ2-7, with D tentatively TRBD1 (5 bases). The V end was cut by 3 bases, the J end by 1 base, with 16 bases between. The CDR3 has 16 amino acids. Looked up from germline, CDR1 is WSHSY and CDR2 is SAAADI. The CDR3 coding sequence is TGCGCCAGCAGTGAAAGGGCAGGGCCACCTTCCTACGAGCAGTACTTC. Translating gives CASSERAGPPSYEQYF.

V and J are TRBV19 and TRBJ2-7, with D possibly called TRBD1 or TRBD2 (6 bases each). V gave up 5 bases and J gave up 6 bases, with 23 bases separating them. The length of the CDR3 is 16 residues. Germline CDR1 is LNHDA and CDR2 is SQIVND (reference sequence). CDR3 DNA sequence: TGTGCCAGTAGTTGGGACTGGACAGTTACTCCTCCCGAGCAGTACTTC. Its protein is CASSWDWTVTPPEQYF.

The V gene is TRBV11-2, the J gene TRBJ1-1; D remains unclear. Germline CDR1 reads SGHAT; CDR2 reads FQNNGV. Trimming left V 5 bases short and J 7 bases short, with 11 bases between. CDR3 size: 12 residues. Written as DNA, the CDR3 is TGTGCCAGCAGCCCCGTAGGGCGTGAAGCTTTCTTT. It specifies CASSPVGREAFF.

The gene calls are TRBV7-2 and TRBJ2-3; D is ambiguous. This CDR3 is built from 11 residues. Trimming removed 3 bases from V and 2 bases from J, with 0 bases in between. CDR1 is SGHTA, CDR2 FQGNSA, per germline. The CDR3 DNA follows: TGTGCCAGCAGCTTCACAGATACGCAGTATTTT. Amino acid sequence: CASSFTDTQYF.

This clone turned up a few times. The chain combines TRBV5-5 with TRBJ1-4, with D hard to call. The CDR3 sequence is 14 residues long. The V gene's germline CDR1 is SGHKS and CDR2 YYEKEE (reference sequence). Trimming removed 0 bases at V and 8 bases at J, with 11 bases between. CDR3 in DNA: TGTGCCAGCAGCTTGGTCCGACCCAACGAAAAACTGTTTTTT. Protein: CASSLVRPNEKLFF.

The rearrangement joins TRBV27 to TRBJ2-3; maybe TRBD2 (5 bases). Germline CDR1 is MNHEY and CDR2 is SMNVEV (reference sequence). This CDR3 is 16 amino acids long. V shed 1 base and J shed 1 base, with 12 bases lying between them. The CDR3 bases are TGTGCCAGCAGTTTATTACAAGGAGGTGGCACAGATACGCAGTATTTT. Translating it yields CASSLLQGGGTDTQYF.

This chain links TRBV4-3 with TRBJ2-1, with 10 positions matching TRBD2. V lost 1 base, J lost 8 bases, and 11 bases stayed unmatched. Germline V CDR1 and CDR2: LGHNA, YSLEER. The CDR3 sequence is 17 residues long. This CDR3 is CASSQVAELAGFYEQFF. The CDR3, as DNA: TGCGCCAGCAGCCAAGTAGCGGAACTAGCGGGGTTCTATGAGCAGTTCTTC.